This T cell receptor (beta chain) appears in the sequencing data of a study of shared clonotypes between healthy human individuals (dated by TCRdb to the early 2020s). About the investigation overall: Two women and a few men aged 18 to 49 years were included in the cohort. Each donor's leukapheresis produced roughly between roughly 0.9 and 8.9 billion PBMCs. Per donor, three plates each were used for CD4 naive and CD4 memory, two for CD8 naive, and one for CD8 memory. To increase sequencing depth and limit assay-specific biases, different laboratories used diverse techniques to prepare libraries and sequence TCR repertoires. To estimate repertoire size and how much clonotypes are shared between individuals, the study performed deep sequencing of blood TCR repertoires from five healthy adults.

The CDR3, cysteine through phenylalanine, is 15 amino acids long. Only CDR3 DNA remains: 45 bases, in frame from the first base. V loses 0 bases of germline sequence and J loses 0 bases, and the interval between the two ends is 6 bases. CDR1 and CDR2, looked up from the germline V gene (reference sequence), are SGHNT and YYREEE. Donors were healthy HIV-negative adults with no recently reported acute infections or vaccinations. Every donor was a Caucasian adult living in Nashville, Tennessee, USA. CD4+ T cells were enriched by magnetic negative selection; naive cells were then positively selected on CD45RA, and the negative fraction formed the memory subset. Blood was obtained by leukapheresis, after which PBMCs were separated by Ficoll-Histopaque density gradient centrifugation and cryopreserved in liquid nitrogen vapor phase. Analytical flow cytometry was used to check the purity and quantity of every magnetically sorted T cell population. Genomic DNA was isolated from each sorted fraction and quantified by UV absorbance on a Nanodrop 2000c.

Using the deep immunoSEQ assay, TCR CDR3 regions were amplified from genomic DNA by multiplex PCR. Extracted genomic DNA from each cell subset was spread evenly across all wells of several immunoSEQ 96-well plates, with each plate serving as a replicate. Each replicate PCR for sorted subsets received around 200 ng genomic DNA, equal to tens of thousands of T cell genomes. The purified libraries were quantified using a Qubit 3.0 fluorometer, sized with a Bioanalyzer 2100, and then quantified again using the KAPA Library Quantification kit. Every immunoSEQ 96-well plate was sequenced on a separate single-read 150-cycle Illumina NextSeq 550 flow cell. In the authors' own workflow: Because the immunoSEQ output held only junctional sequences and lacked quality scores, the filtering could not match the filtering applied to full-length reads. To assign V/J genes and CDR3, sequences were annotated against IMGT germline references using PyIR, a Python wrapper for IgBLAST v1.9. Reads with weak V/J assignments (E-value above 1e-6), missing CDR3, stop codons, out-of-frame junctions, or ambiguous translated residues were removed. V3J clonotypes were defined as sequences sharing an identical inferred V gene, J gene, and CDR3 amino acid sequence. The percentage overlap between two repertoires was calculated by dividing the number of shared unique clonotypes by the size of the smaller repertoire. Richness of each repertoire was evaluated using RTK rarefaction, the Chao1 estimator, and Recon v2.1 estimates of unobserved clonotypes. Generation probabilities for all TCRbeta clonotypes obtained by the gDNA method from a few donors were computed using OLGA. Imported from immuneACCESS, the table was reduced by TCRdb to in-frame sequences with V and J called. These copies leave out some clones; in studies compared against another copy, an unresolved V gene accounts for under half, and the cause of the remainder is not known. That table is the source of V, J and clone size, and D and trimming were worked out from the DNA. This sample is represented by around 700,000 clones; around 78% of them were singletons. About 1.8% of the sample is taken by the ten largest.

As to this clone: Its cognate antigen has yet to be identified. The sample holds no much larger clone one base away, and base qualities are not on file.

Points the paper makes about the study in general: Sampling was restricted to blood, and TCR repertoires in tissue are likely to differ from TCR repertoires in blood. Even with the large sequencing depth, rarefaction of the sorted-subset datasets indicated that sequencing was incomplete. Because the study included a small number of donors, the genetic and exposure-history diversity represented was limited. Clonotypes shared by all four sorted-subset donors showed higher generation probabilities than non-shared clonotypes. Approximately 4.8% of naive CD4, around 3.5% of naive CD8, 2% to 2.5% of memory CD4, and 0.4% of memory CD8 clonotypes were shared across four donors. Larger estimated clonotype richness was generally found for naive subsets than for memory subsets. Pairwise subsampling led to the expectation that sequencing depth would affect the degree of clonotype sharing among donors.

This receptor was taken from a woman in her 30s in good health. The chain is made from TRBV5-4 and TRBJ2-2; the D gene lacks a confident call. Sequencing was performed on memory CD4+ T cells sorted from blood. Taken with the paper, the label for cell subset or site translates to: CD45RA-negative fraction. The DNA is as follows: TGTGCCAGCAGCTTGGAGCTTGCGAACACCGGGGAGCTGTTTTTT. It encodes CASSLELANTGELFF.